Sequencing of this TCR beta chain was carried out in a study of control samples from healthy donors and cancer patients. Here immunoSEQ multiplex PCR was the method, and the copy in TCRdb shows in-frame clones only, minus some. The sample includes around 58,000 clones, 90% to 97% of them seen just once. The CDR3 contains 16 residues. In germline, CDR1 is LGHDT, CDR2 YNNKEL (reference sequence). Trimming removed 4 bases at V and 0 bases at J, with 12 bases between. This TCR was recovered from a woman aged 18-35 years in good health. The rearrangement uses TRBV3-1 (or the pseudogene TRBV3-2) and TRBJ1-4, with a possible D match to TRBD1 (5 bases). The specimen sequenced was blood. CDR3 region: CASSRQPVATNEKLFF. In nucleotides, the CDR3 is TGTGCCAGCAGCCGACAGCCGGTTGCAACTAATGAAAAACTGTTTTTT.